These 24 T cell receptor beta chains came from one sample sequenced in a study of OX40 agonist ivuxolimab in advanced cancers. Profiling relied on immunoSEQ multiplex PCR, and the TCRdb table lists in-frame clones only, not all of them. The sample contains around 100,000 clones, about 91% of which appear only once. The source was CD4+ or CD8+ T cells sorted from blood, collected in a trial of the OX40 agonist ivuxolimab. The source is an adult with an advanced solid tumor such as melanoma, head and neck, liver or kidney cancer.

CDR3 in amino acids: CASSLGGSSGANVLTF. DNA for the CDR3: TGTGCCAGCAGCTTGGGGGGGAGCTCTGGGGCCAACGTCCTGACTTTC. J is TRBJ2-6 and V is TRBV5-4; the D gene could be TRBD1 or TRBD2 (5 bases each). Germline CDR1 SGHNT, CDR2 YYREEE (reference sequence). Trimming pared 0 bases from V and 0 bases from J, leaving 7 bases between. The CDR3 is 16 amino acids.

V gene TRBV5-4 combines with J gene TRBJ2-1; D ambiguous. Between the trimmed V and J ends, which lost 0 bases and 4 bases, there was a span of 5 bases. Germline V gene sequence: CDR1 SGHNT, CDR2 YYREEE (reference sequence). This CDR3 has 13 amino acids. The CDR3 region has the DNA TGTGCCAGCAGCTTGGCTAATTACAATGAGCAGTTCTTC. Its protein product is CASSLANYNEQFF.

The chain couples TRBV5-1 to TRBJ1-2; D perhaps matches TRBD1 (5 bases). The CDR3 consists of 13 residues. V was cut by 5 bases and J by 4 bases, with 12 bases left in between. The V gene's germline CDR1 is SGHRS and CDR2 YFSETQ. The CDR3 sequence: CASRRDSPYGYTF. The CDR3 coding sequence is TGCGCCAGCAGACGAGACAGCCCCTATGGCTACACCTTC.

The chain carries TRBV19 and TRBJ1-1; D possibly corresponds to TRBD1 (5 bases). Trimming left V 2 bases short and J 1 base short, with 11 bases between. The CDR3 runs 15 residues. Germline values: CDR1 LNHDA, CDR2 SQIVND (reference sequence). The CDR3 DNA is TGTGCCAGTAGTATAATGGGACCCTCGAACACTGAAGCTTTCTTT. Protein sequence: CASSIMGPSNTEAFF.

The chain carries TRBV27 and TRBJ2-5; D might be TRBD1 (5 bases). The J call may be mistaken, given a closer DNA end match to TRBJ2-7. CDR1 and CDR2 (germline): MNHEY, SMNVEV (reference sequence). CDR3 length: 13 amino acids. The CDR3 is CASSTPQVREQYF. The CDR3 DNA reads TGTGCCAGCAGTACCCCACAGGTCCGCGAGCAGTACTTC.

The V gene is TRBV7-3, the J gene TRBJ2-1; 11 bases line up with TRBD2. The CDR3 has 17 amino acids. Germline V gene sequence: CDR1 SGHTA, CDR2 FQGTGA. V was clipped by 5 bases and J by 7 bases; unmatched bases: 13. Here the CDR3 reads CASSPPPTSGNRNEQFF. DNA of the CDR3: TGTGCCAGCAGCCCCCCCCCGACTAGCGGGAATCGAAATGAGCAGTTCTTC.

This clone was seen once. The V and J genes are TRBV5-5 and TRBJ2-3; D is possibly TRBD1 or TRBD2 (5 bases each). Trimming removed 2 bases at V and 4 bases at J, with 8 bases between. The CDR3 is made up of 13 amino acids. Looked up from germline, CDR1 is SGHKS and CDR2 is YYEKEE (reference sequence). CDR3 nucleotide sequence: TGTGCCAGCAGCTTTGGGGGAGCAGATACGCAGTATTTT. This encodes CASSFGGADTQYF.

The count of this clone is one. The chain carries TRBV4-1 and TRBJ1-1; a weak D match, TRBD1 (5 bases). The V and J ends lost 0 bases and 6 bases respectively, with 8 bases between them. The germline V gene encodes CDR1 MGHRA and CDR2 YSYEKL. The CDR3 contains 13 residues. DNA for the CDR3: TGCGCCAGCAGCCAAGATTGGGGGGCTGAAGCTTTCTTT. This encodes CASSQDWGAEAFF.

The V call is TRBV4-2, the J call TRBJ1-2; D remains ambiguous. Trimming cost V 0 bases and J 5 bases, with 13 bases left between them. The CDR3 is 15 residues long. CDR1 and CDR2 (germline): LGHNA, YNFKEQ. CDR3 sequence: CASSQDITALYGYTF. CDR3 DNA sequence: TGTGCCAGCAGCCAAGATATTACGGCACTTTATGGCTACACCTTC.

The chain carries TRBV18 and TRBJ1-2; D unresolved. The V gene's germline CDR1 is KGHSH and CDR2 LQKENI. Between the trimmed V and J ends, which lost 1 base and 4 bases, there was a span of 4 bases. The CDR3 consists of 12 residues. This chain's CDR3 is CASSPRTYGYTF. DNA of the CDR3: TGTGCCAGCTCACCACGGACCTATGGCTACACCTTC.

V gene TRBV6-1 combines with J gene TRBJ2-6; no clear D. There are 16 residues in the CDR3. Germline CDR1 reads MNHNS; CDR2 reads SASEGT. Trimming removed 2 bases at V and 0 bases at J, with 8 bases between. The CDR3 sequence is CASSEQAISGANVLTF. DNA of the CDR3: TGTGCCAGCAGTGAACAGGCGATCTCTGGGGCCAACGTCCTGACTTTC.

This chain joins TRBV28 and TRBJ1-5; 8 bases fit TRBD1. V was pared by 6 bases and J by 2 bases, with 9 bases of the junction left unmatched. CDR1 MDHEN and CDR2 SYDVKM come from the germline V gene. The CDR3 is made up of 16 amino acids. For the CDR3, the DNA is TGTGCCAGCAGACTTAACCCGACAGGGGGCAATCAGCCCCAGCATTTT. Encoded protein: CASRLNPTGGNQPQHF.

This chain joins TRBV7-2 and TRBJ2-2; D may match TRBD1 or TRBD2 (6 bases each). The CDR3 covers 14 residues. The V end was cut by 2 bases, the J end by 7 bases, with 11 bases between. The germline V gene encodes CDR1 SGHTA and CDR2 FQGNSA. CDR3 sequence (DNA): TGTGCCAGCAGCTTACCGGGGGCGGTCGGGGAGCTGTTTTTT. Its protein is CASSLPGAVGELFF.

This chain joins TRBV18 and TRBJ2-7; 8 nucleotides agree with TRBD1. The CDR3 is 14 amino acids. V lost 6 bases, J lost 3 bases, and 7 bases stayed unmatched. Germline CDR1 is KGHSH and CDR2 is LQKENI. CDR3 sequence: CASSPGTGNYEQYF. The CDR3 DNA reads TGTGCCAGCTCCCCCGGGACAGGCAACTACGAGCAGTACTTC.

The chain has TRBV5-1 and TRBJ2-2, with a weak D call TRBD2 (6 bases). From germline, CDR1 is SGHRS and CDR2 YFSETQ. The CDR3 extends over 14 amino acids. V lost 0 bases, J lost 6 bases, and 9 bases lay in between. CDR3: CASSLGAGSGELFF. The CDR3 coding sequence is TGCGCCAGCAGCTTGGGAGCGGGTTCCGGGGAGCTGTTTTTT.

The chain carries TRBV6-1 and TRBJ1-4, with D unresolved. V lost 1 base, J lost 3 bases, and 9 bases lay in between. This CDR3 is 15 amino acids long. Germline V gene lookup returns CDR1 MNHNS and CDR2 SASEGT. The CDR3 bases are TGTGCCAGCAGTGAAGAAAACCTGGCTAATGAAAAACTGTTTTTT. Protein product: CASSEENLANEKLFF.

The V and J genes are TRBV7-9 and TRBJ2-5, with TRBD1 identical over 9 bases. Germline CDR1 SEHNR, CDR2 FQNEAQ (reference sequence). Germline trimming cut 4 bases from V and 5 bases from J; bases unmatched to any gene: 11. This CDR3 region has 16 residues. CDR3: CASSSPLQGARETQYF. CDR3 in DNA: TGTGCCAGCAGCTCCCCCTTACAGGGGGCGCGGGAGACCCAGTACTTC.

The V gene is TRBV18, the J gene TRBJ2-5; D is perhaps TRBD2 (7 bases). CDR3 size: 13 residues. With 3 bases removed from V and 11 bases from J, the gap between germline ends came to 16 bases. Germline V lookup: CDR1 KGHSH, CDR2 LQKENI. CDR3 DNA sequence: TGTGCCAGCTCACCGAACACAGGGAGGGAGCAGTACTTC. The encoded protein is CASSPNTGREQYF. Full variable domain (outside the CDR3, taken from reference TRBV18 and TRBJ2-5): NAGVMQNPRHLVRRRGQEARLRCSPMKGHSHVYWYRQLPEEGLKFMVYLQKENIIDESGMPKERFSAEFPKEGPSILRIQQVVRGDSAAYFCASSPNTGREQYFGPGTRLLVL.

V and J are TRBV7-2 and TRBJ1-2; possible D gene TRBD1, 5 bases. Trimming left V 1 base short and J 7 bases short, with 10 bases between. Germline V gene data show CDR1 as SGHTA and CDR2 as FQGNSA. There are 13 residues in the CDR3. For the CDR3, the DNA is TGTGCCAGCAGCTTAGACCGGGGCAGTGGCTACACCTTC. This gives the protein CASSLDRGSGYTF.

V usage is TRBV6-6 and J usage is TRBJ1-4; tentative D call: TRBD1 (5 bases). The CDR3 is 13 residues long. Germline values: CDR1 MNHNY, CDR2 SVGAGI (reference sequence). Trimming stripped 7 bases from V and 5 bases from J, with 11 bases between. CDR3 DNA: TGTGCCAGCAACGGGGGGTGGAATGAAAAACTGTTTTTT. Translated: CASNGGWNEKLFF.

This clone came up once. The chain combines TRBV30 with TRBJ1-4; perhaps TRBD1 as D (5 bases). The CDR3 runs to 14 residues. Per germline, CDR1 GTSNPN and CDR2 SVGIG (reference sequence). Trimming stripped 3 bases from V and 8 bases from J, with 16 bases between. The CDR3 protein is CAWREPGGEEKLFF. The CDR3 DNA follows: TGTGCCTGGAGAGAACCGGGGGGTGAGGAAAAACTGTTTTTT.

This clone occurred once. The chain uses TRBV27 and TRBJ2-7; TRBD2 aligns across 8 bases. This CDR3 is built from 16 residues. Per germline, CDR1 MNHEY and CDR2 SMNVEV (reference sequence). Unmatched junction bases numbered 8, after V lost 2 bases and J lost 2 bases. DNA for the CDR3: TGTGCCAGCAGTTTAGAACTAGCGGCCTTCGCCTACGAGCAGTACTTC. It encodes CASSLELAAFAYEQYF.

This clone has only one observation. V and J are TRBV7-9 and TRBJ1-1; D is ambiguous. The CDR3 spans 13 residues. V lost 4 bases and J lost 1, with 7 bases in between. Per germline, CDR1 SEHNR and CDR2 FQNEAQ (reference sequence). The CDR3 protein is CASSSTGNTEAFF. CDR3 in DNA: TGTGCCAGCAGCTCGACGGGGAACACTGAAGCTTTCTTT.

V is TRBV6-5 and J is TRBJ1-5, with a possible D match to TRBD1 (6 bases). This CDR3 has 14 residues. The V end was cut by 6 bases, the J end by 5 bases, with 14 bases between. Germline CDR1 and CDR2: MNHEY and SVGAGI. DNA for the CDR3: TGTGCCAGCAGCCAAACAGGGACATATCAGCCCCAGCATTTT. Amino acids: CASSQTGTYQPQHF.